This TCR beta chain was profiled in a study of vaccination effects on CD4 cells after COVID-19. As for the study in general: The study sampled two convalescent patients 16 days and one week before vaccination.

Measured with immunoSEQ multiplex PCR; TCRdb has only the in-frame clones, and not every one. This repertoire shows roughly 26,000 clones, 78% found once; its top ten account for approximately 16%. Expansion with viral peptide pools was applied to antigen-specific CD4+ T cells by the ViraFEST assay prior to sequencing. Culture proceeded for about ten days, and CD4+ T cells were then isolated. By PCR, the person was confirmed to have had SARS-CoV-2 infection between March and December 2020. It was with roughly 9.5 IU/ml IL-2 and about 10 ug/ml peptides that around 1.9 million PBMC per well were cultured. Study-wide findings and caveats: Both infection-induced and vaccine-induced clones contracted markedly at late post-vaccination timepoints. Convalescents' spike-reactive clones after vaccination were mainly made up of new clones that the vaccine induced.

Of note for this clone: What it binds is not known.

The clonotype comes from a human donor who had a prior SARS-CoV-2 infection. This specimen was CD4+ T cells from PBMCs cultured with HCoV-NL63 spike peptides, taken before COVID-19 vaccination.

For the CDR3, the DNA is TGTGCCAGCAGCGCGGACGGCTACGAGCAGTACTTC. Its translation: CASSADGYEQYF. The chain uses TRBV7-2 and TRBJ2-7; D is unresolved. Germline CDR1 and CDR2: SGHTA and FQGNSA. The V gene lost 5 bases and the J gene lost 3 bases, with 8 bases spanning the gap. CDR3 length equals 12 residues. Supplemented by reference TRBV7-2 and TRBJ2-7, the full variable domain reads GAGVSQSPSNKVTEKGKDVELRCDPISGHTALYWYRQSLGQGLEFLIYFQGNSAPDKSGLPSDRFSAERTGGSVSTLTIQRTQQEDSAVYLCASSADGYEQYFGPGTRLTVT.